This T cell receptor (beta chain) was sequenced in a study of T cell responses to AZD1222 COVID-19 vaccine. The study's findings and limits: Clonal diversity was possibly underestimated, and the donors were mostly white British, with more females. Only a handful of AZD1222 recipients tested seropositive at baseline. Spike-specific TCR breadth and depth were elevated following two AZD1222 doses.

Details on this clone: Its antigen is as yet unknown.

The CDR3 loop spans 14 amino acids. Germline lookup yields CDR1 KGHSH and CDR2 LQKENI. V was pared by 8 bases and J by 6 bases, with 17 bases between. The repertoire was sequenced with immunoSEQ multiplex PCR; TCRdb's copy has only in-frame clones and lacks some. The sample carries approximately 93,000 clones, approximately 91% recorded once. The TCR was taken from an adult who received the AZD1222 COVID-19 vaccine. Specimen: peripheral blood, collected 28 days after the second AZD1222 dose. J is TRBJ2-1 and V is TRBV18; tentatively, D is TRBD1 (6 bases). CDR3 sequence (DNA): TGTGCCAGCACGACAGGTCCTCCTCCCAATGAGCAGTTCTTC. Residues: CASTTGPPPNEQFF.